This T cell receptor beta chain was sequenced for a study of shared clonotypes between healthy human individuals. Evenly divided among several immunoSEQ plates was the genomic DNA of each subset. Using immunoSEQ multiplex PCR, the repertoire was profiled, and TCRdb retains in-frame clones only, with some absent. The sample records 2 million to 2.5 million clones, less than 95% being singletons. Naive-designated CD8 cells lacked CD45RO, were positively enriched for CCR7, and omitted terminally differentiated effector memory CD45RA+ cells. Each of the donors was a healthy adult who was HIV-negative and had not had a recent acute infection or vaccination. This receptor was taken from a man between 18 and 35 years old in good health. Sequencing was performed on naive CD8+ T cells sorted from blood.

In DNA, the CDR3 is TGCGCCAGCAGCTCGTTGACAGGGATTGACACTGAAGCTTTCTTT. Its translation: CASSSLTGIDTEAFF. The chain joins TRBV5-1 to TRBJ1-1, with 7 bases fitting TRBD1. The junction had 8 bases not matched to a gene; V was cut back by 3 bases and J by 3 bases. This CDR3 has 15 residues. Looked up from germline, CDR1 is SGHRS and CDR2 is YFSETQ.